This TCR beta chain was observed in a study of shared clonotypes between healthy human individuals. Trimming shortened V by 4 bases and J by 1 base, and 13 bases separated the two germline ends. This CDR3 contains 15 residues. Germline V gene data show CDR1 as KGHSH and CDR2 as LQKENI. The split of CD4+ cells yielded CD45RA+ naive and CD45RA-negative memory subsets. An even split of each subset's genomic DNA across several immunoSEQ plates was performed. Libraries were prepared by immunoSEQ multiplex PCR; TCRdb keeps only in-frame clonotypes and omits some of them. The sample lists 2 million to 2.5 million clones, approximately 95% occurring once.

Sequenced material: naive CD4+ T cells sorted from blood. Subset defined: CD45RA+ positively selected. The receptor's source is a man aged 18 to 30 in good health. The chain employs TRBV18 and TRBJ1-1; D unresolved. CDR3 sequence reads: CASSRQAFKNTEAFF. The CDR3 region has the DNA TGTGCCAGCTCACGGCAGGCGTTCAAGAACACTGAAGCTTTCTTT.